The 2 T cell receptor beta chains given below trace back to one sample, sequenced in a study of blood T cell repertoires in COVID-19. Sequenced by immunoSEQ multiplex PCR; TCRdb stores in-frame clones only, minus some. The data hold some 60,000 clones, with about nine tenths observed a single time. The sample consisted of peripheral blood. The source of these receptors is a middle-aged man with acute or convalescent COVID-19.

The chain recombines TRBV7-2 with TRBJ1-6; D unresolved. Deletions cut 3 bases from V and 6 bases from J, with 9 bases between. The CDR3 length is 14 residues. Germline V lookup: CDR1 SGHTA, CDR2 FQGNSA. CDR3 nucleotide sequence: TGTGCCAGCAGCTTCGCGTCCGCTAATTCACCCCTCCACTTT. It is translated as CASSFASANSPLHF.

This chain joins TRBV11-2 and TRBJ2-1; TRBD1 matches at 7 bases. With V trimmed by 5 bases and J by 0 bases, 7 bases remained unmatched. Germline V gene data show CDR1 as SGHAT and CDR2 as FQNNGV. There are 16 residues in the CDR3. The CDR3 reads CASSPLGGYSYNEQFF. The CDR3 DNA is TGTGCCAGCAGCCCCCTAGGGGGCTACTCCTACAATGAGCAGTTCTTC.